This entry describes one TCR beta chain. Its specificity is not known. These data come from a study of graft-versus-host responses after intestinal transplantation. Here immunoSEQ multiplex PCR was the method, and the copy in TCRdb shows in-frame clones only, minus some. The sample yields just under 90,000 clones, 83% seen once. Study conclusions and caveats: Investigators detected GvH clones in recipient marrow, with some emerging earlier in ileum or blood.

This receptor was identified in a human donor who received an intestinal transplant. This specimen was unstimulated CD8+ T cells sorted from spleen or lymph node cells, taken before intestinal transplant.

The CDR3 region is CASSAQWTGEPEYEKLFF. The CDR3 DNA reads TGTGCCAGCAGTGCCCAATGGACAGGGGAGCCCGAATATGAAAAACTGTTTTTT. The genes are TRBV6-4 and TRBJ1-4, with 9 bases identical to TRBD1. CDR1 and CDR2 (germline): MRHNA, SNTAGT. V shed 4 bases, J shed 6 bases, and the junction held 15 bases outside the gene matches. The CDR3 runs to 18 residues.